This T cell receptor beta chain was captured in a study of blood T cell repertoires in COVID-19. Background on the study: Acute-phase and convalescent COVID-19 samples originated in the United States, Italy and Spain. From T cells, B-cell-depleted T cells, or PBMCs came the material, which was cDNA or gDNA.

Concerning this clone itself: The same CDR3 is also encoded by other DNA sequences in this sample.

Germline V CDR1 and CDR2: SGDLS, YYNGEE. The ends lost 3 bases at V and 4 bases at J; junction bases unmatched: 3. The CDR3 sequence is 14 residues long. Original processing notes: Reference gene primer amplification yielded estimated nucleated cell counts. Produced via immunoSEQ multiplex PCR; TCRdb's table is partial and in-frame only. V and J calls plus clone size are reproduced from that table; the DNA served to infer D and trimming. The sample records more than 95,000 clones, around 76% being singletons. Sequenced sample: peripheral blood. This clonotype was sampled from a man aged 60 to 75 with acute or convalescent COVID-19. The chain carries TRBV9 and TRBJ1-2; 10 nucleotides align to TRBD1. The CDR3 spells CASSAGQGIYGYTF. CDR3 DNA: TGTGCCAGCAGCGCGGGACAGGGGATCTATGGCTACACCTTC.